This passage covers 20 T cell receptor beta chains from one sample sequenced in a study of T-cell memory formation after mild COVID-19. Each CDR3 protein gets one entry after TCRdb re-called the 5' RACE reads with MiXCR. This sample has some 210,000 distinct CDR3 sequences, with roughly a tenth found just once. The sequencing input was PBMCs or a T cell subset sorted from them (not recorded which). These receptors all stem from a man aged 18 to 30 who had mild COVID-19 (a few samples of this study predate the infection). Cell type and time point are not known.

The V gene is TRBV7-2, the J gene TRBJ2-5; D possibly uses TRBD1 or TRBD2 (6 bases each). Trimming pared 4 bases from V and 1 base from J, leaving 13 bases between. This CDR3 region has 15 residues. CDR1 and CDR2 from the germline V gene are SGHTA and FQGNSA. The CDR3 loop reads CASSSRRGAQETQYF. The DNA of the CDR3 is TGTGCCAGCAGCTCCCGAAGGGGGGCCCAAGAGACCCAGTACTTC.

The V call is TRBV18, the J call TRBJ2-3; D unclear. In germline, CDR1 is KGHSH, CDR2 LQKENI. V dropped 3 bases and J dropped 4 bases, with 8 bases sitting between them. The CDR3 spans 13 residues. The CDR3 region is CASSPPSADTQYF. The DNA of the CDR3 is TGTGCCAGCTCACCTCCATCGGCAGATACGCAGTATTTT.

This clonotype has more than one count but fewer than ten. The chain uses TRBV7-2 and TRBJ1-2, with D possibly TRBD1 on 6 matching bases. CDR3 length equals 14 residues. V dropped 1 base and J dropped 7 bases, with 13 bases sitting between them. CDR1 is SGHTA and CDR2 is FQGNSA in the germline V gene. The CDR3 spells CASSLEARGGGYTF. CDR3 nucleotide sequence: TGTGCCAGCAGCTTAGAGGCCAGGGGCGGTGGCTACACCTTC. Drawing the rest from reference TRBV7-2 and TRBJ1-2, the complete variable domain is GAGVSQSPSNKVTEKGKDVELRCDPISGHTALYWYRQSLGQGLEFLIYFQGNSAPDKSGLPSDRFSAERTGGSVSTLTIQRTQQEDSAVYLCASSLEARGGGYTFGSGTRLTVV.

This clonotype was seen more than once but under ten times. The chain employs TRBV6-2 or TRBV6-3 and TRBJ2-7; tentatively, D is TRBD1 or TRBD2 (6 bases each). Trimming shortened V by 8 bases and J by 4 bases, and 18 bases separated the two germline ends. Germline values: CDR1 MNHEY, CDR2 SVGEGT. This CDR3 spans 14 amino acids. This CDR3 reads CASEGEASLYEQYV. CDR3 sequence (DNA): TGTGCCAGCGAGGGGGAGGCCTCTCTTTACGAGCAGTACGTC.

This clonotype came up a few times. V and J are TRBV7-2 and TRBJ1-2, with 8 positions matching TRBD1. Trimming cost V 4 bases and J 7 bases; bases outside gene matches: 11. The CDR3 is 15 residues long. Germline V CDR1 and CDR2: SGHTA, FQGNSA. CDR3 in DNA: TGTGCCAGCAGCTCTCGGACAGGGTATTTGGGTGGCTACACCTTC. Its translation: CASSSRTGYLGGYTF.

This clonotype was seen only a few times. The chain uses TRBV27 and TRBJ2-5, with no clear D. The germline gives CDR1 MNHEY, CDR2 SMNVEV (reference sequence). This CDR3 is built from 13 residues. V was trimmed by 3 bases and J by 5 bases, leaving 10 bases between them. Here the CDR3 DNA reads TGTGCCAGCAGTTTCGGCGTTTTCGAGACCCAGTACTTC. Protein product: CASSFGVFETQYF.

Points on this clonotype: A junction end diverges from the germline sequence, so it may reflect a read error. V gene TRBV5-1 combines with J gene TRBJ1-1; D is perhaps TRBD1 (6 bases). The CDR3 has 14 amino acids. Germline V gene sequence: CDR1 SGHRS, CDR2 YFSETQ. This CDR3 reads CASSPPGAFLRRVF. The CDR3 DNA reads TGCGCCAGCAGCCCCCCGGGGGCGTTCCTGCGGCGGGTCTTT.

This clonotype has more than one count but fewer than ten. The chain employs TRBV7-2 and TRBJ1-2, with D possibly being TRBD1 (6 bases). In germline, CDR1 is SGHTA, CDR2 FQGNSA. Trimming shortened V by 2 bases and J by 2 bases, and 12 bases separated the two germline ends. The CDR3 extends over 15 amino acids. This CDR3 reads CASSLNEGENYGYTF. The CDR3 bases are TGTGCCAGCAGCTTAAATGAGGGGGAAAACTATGGCTACACCTTC.

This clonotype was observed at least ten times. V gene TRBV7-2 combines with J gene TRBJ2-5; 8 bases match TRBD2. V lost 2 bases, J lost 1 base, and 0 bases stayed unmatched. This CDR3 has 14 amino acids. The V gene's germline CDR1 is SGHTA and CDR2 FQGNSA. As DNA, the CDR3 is TGTGCCAGCAGCTTAACTAGCGGCCAAGAGACCCAGTACTTC. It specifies CASSLTSGQETQYF.

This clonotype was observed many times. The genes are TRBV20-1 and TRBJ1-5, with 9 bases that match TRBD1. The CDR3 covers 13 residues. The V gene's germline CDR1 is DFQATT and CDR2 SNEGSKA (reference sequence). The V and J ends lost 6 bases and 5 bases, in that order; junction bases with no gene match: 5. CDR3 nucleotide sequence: TGCAGTGCCCCGGGACAGGGATATCAGCCCCAGCATTTT. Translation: CSAPGQGYQPQHF.

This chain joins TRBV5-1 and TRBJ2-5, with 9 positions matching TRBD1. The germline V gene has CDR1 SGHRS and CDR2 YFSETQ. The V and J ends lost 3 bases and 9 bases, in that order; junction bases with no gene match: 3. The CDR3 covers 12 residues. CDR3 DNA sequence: TGCGCCAGCAGCTGGGACAGGGAGGCCCAGTACTTC. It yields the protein CASSWDREAQYF.

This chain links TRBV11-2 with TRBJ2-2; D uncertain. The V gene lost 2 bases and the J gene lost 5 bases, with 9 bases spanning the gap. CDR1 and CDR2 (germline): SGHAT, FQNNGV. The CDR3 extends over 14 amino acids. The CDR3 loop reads CASSLRSRTGELFF. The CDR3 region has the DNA TGTGCCAGCAGCTTACGTTCGAGGACCGGGGAGCTGTTTTTT.

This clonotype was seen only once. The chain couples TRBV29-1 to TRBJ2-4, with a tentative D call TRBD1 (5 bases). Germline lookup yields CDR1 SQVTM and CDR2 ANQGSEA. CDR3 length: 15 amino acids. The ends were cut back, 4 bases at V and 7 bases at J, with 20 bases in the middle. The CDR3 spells CSVVSQGGVRNIQYF. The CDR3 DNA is TGCAGCGTTGTCTCCCAGGGTGGCGTAAGGAACATTCAGTACTTC. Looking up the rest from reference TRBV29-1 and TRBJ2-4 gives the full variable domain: SAVISQKPSRDICQRGTSLTIQCQVDSQVTMMFWYRQQPGQSLTLIATANQGSEATYESGFVIDKFPISRPNLTFSTLTVSNMSPEDSSIYLCSVVSQGGVRNIQYFGAGTRLSVL.

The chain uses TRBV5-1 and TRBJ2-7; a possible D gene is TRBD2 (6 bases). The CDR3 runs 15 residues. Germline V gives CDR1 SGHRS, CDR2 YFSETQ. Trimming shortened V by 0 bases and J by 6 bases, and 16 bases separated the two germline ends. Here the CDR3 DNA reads TGCGCCAGCAGCTTGGAGGGGCGGGGACTTGGCGAGCAGTACTTC. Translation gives CASSLEGRGLGEQYF.

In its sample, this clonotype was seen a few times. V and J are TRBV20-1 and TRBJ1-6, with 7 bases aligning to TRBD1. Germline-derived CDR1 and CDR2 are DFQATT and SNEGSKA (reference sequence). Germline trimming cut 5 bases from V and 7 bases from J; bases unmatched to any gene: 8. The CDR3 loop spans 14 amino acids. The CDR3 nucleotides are TGCAGTGCTCCGCGACAGGGTATGAATTCACCCCTCCACTTT. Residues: CSAPRQGMNSPLHF.

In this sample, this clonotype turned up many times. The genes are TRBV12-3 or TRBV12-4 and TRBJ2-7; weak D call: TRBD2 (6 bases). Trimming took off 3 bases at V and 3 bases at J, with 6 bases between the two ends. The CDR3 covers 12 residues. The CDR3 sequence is CASSLEGYEQYF. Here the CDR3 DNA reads TGTGCCAGCAGTTTGGAGGGCTACGAGCAGTACTTC.

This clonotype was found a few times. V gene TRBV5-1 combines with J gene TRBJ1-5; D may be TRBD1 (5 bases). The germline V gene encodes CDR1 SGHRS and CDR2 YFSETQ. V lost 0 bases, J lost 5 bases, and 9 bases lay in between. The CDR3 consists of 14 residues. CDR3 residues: CASSLGGSDQPQHF. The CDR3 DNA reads TGCGCCAGCAGCTTGGGGGGGTCGGATCAGCCCCAGCATTTT.

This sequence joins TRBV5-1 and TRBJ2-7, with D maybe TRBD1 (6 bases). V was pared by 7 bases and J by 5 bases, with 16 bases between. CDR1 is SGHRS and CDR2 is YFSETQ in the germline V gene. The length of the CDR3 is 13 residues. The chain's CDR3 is CASVGTGSDEQYV. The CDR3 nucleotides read TGCGCCAGCGTGGGTACAGGGTCTGACGAGCAGTACGTC.

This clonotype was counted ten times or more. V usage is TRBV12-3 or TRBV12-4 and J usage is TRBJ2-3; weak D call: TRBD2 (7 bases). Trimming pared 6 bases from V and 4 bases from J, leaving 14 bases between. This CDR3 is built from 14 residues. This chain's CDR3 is CASSQQGGADTQYF. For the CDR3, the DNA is TGTGCCAGCAGCCAACAAGGGGGGGCAGATACGCAGTATTTT.

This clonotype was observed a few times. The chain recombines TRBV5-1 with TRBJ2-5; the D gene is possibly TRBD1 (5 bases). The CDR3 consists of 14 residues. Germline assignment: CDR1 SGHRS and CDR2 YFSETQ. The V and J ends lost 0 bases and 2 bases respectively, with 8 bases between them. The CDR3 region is CASSLGQTQETQYF. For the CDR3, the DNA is TGCGCCAGCAGCTTGGGACAGACTCAAGAGACCCAGTACTTC. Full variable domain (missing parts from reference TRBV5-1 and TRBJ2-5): KAGVTQTPRYLIKTRGQQVTLSCSPISGHRSVSWYQQTPGQGLQFLFEYFSETQRNKGNFPGRFSGRQFSNSRSEMNVSTLELGDSALYLCASSLGQTQETQYFGPGTRLLVL.